This T cell receptor beta chain comes out of a study of cytomegalovirus exposure and HLA in healthy donors. As to this clone: Its antigen is not identified.

CDR3 length: 13 amino acids. V lost 9 bases to trimming and J lost 2 bases; unmatched junction nucleotides: 5. The germline gives CDR1 SGHDT, CDR2 YYEEEE. PCR amplification relied on 60 Vbeta primers (plus 13 Jbeta primers). The method was immunoSEQ multiplex PCR; TCRdb's version includes in-frame clones alone and lacks a portion of them. This sample yields some 87,000 clones, of which 78% are seen a single time; less than 6.5% belongs to the top ten. General study results and limits: The Asian-associated ancestry cluster reportedly had fewer N-insertions than the approximately 690-donor mean in a later analysis.

J is TRBJ2-3 and V is TRBV5-6, with TRBD2 matching 8 bases. Sequences were obtained from PBMCs. The source is a man younger than 30 in good health and CMV-seropositive. CDR3 in DNA: TGTGCCACAAAGCGGGGGAACACAGATACGCAGTATTTT. It is translated as CATKRGNTDTQYF.